This entry lists 13 T cell receptor beta chains sequenced from one sample in a study of liver allograft versus peripheral blood T cells. Study in general: Intrahepatic T cell receptor repertoires from transplanted livers were compared against repertoires in recipients' peripheral blood.

TCRdb independently ran MiXCR on the reads; one entry per CDR3 protein. This table holds about 400 distinct CDR3 sequences, 20% to 30% found once. The receptors were gathered from a human patient who had a liver transplant. The T cells may come from the graft donor.

This clonotype has only a few counts. V gene TRBV20-1 combines with J gene TRBJ2-5, with 8 bases identical to TRBD1. The CDR3 runs 14 residues. With V trimmed by 1 base and J by 5 bases, 6 bases remained unmatched. Germline assignment: CDR1 DFQATT and CDR2 SNEGSKA (reference sequence). The CDR3 DNA reads as TGCAGTGCTAGAGGGACAGGGATGGGGGAGACCCAGTACTTC. Its protein is CSARGTGMGETQYF.

This clonotype is judged large (0.1 to 1%). The CDR3 DNA reads TGCAGCGGAGGTAGTTTCGGGACAGGGGGCTCTGAGCAGTACTTC. Translation gives CSGGSFGTGGSEQYF. The chain joins TRBV29-1 to TRBJ2-7, with 12 bases fitting TRBD1. The CDR3 totals 15 residues. Trimming removed 7 bases from V and 7 bases from J; junction bases left unmatched: 14. Germline V CDR1 and CDR2: SQVTM, ANQGSEA.

This clonotype turned up a few times. The gene calls are TRBV14 and TRBJ2-7; 8 bases align to TRBD1. Trimming cost V 0 bases and J 6 bases; bases outside gene matches: 16. Germline CDR1 and CDR2: SGHDN and FVKESK. The CDR3 totals 18 residues. CDR3 loop: CASSQERWSQGASGEQYF. The CDR3 DNA reads as TGTGCCAGCAGCCAAGAGAGATGGTCCCAGGGGGCATCAGGCGAGCAGTACTTC.

This clonotype is termed large. The chain couples TRBV28 to TRBJ1-2, with 7 bases aligning to TRBD1. CDR3 length: 15 amino acids. The germline V gene has CDR1 MDHEN and CDR2 SYDVKM. The V gene end was trimmed by 7 bases and the J gene end by 6 bases; junction bases not matched to a gene: 14. The CDR3 reads CASTPTLGRGHGYTF. DNA of the CDR3: TGTGCCAGCACCCCAACCCTGGGAAGGGGGCATGGCTACACCTTC.

The rearrangement joins TRBV6-6 to TRBJ1-2; 9 nucleotides match TRBD1. Losses at the gene ends were 0 bases for V and 4 bases for J; bases not matched to a gene: 6. The germline CDR1 and CDR2 sequences are MNHNY and SVGAGI (reference sequence). This CDR3 contains 16 residues. CDR3 sequence: CASSYSAGTGSYGYTF. The CDR3 DNA reads as TGTGCCAGCAGTTACTCTGCCGGGACAGGGAGCTATGGCTACACCTTC.

A few counts support this clonotype. The chain couples TRBV6-6 to TRBJ2-1; a possible D gene is TRBD1 (5 bases). The CDR3 spans 14 residues. The ends were cut back, 5 bases at V and 3 bases at J, with 11 bases in the middle. Germline CDR1 reads MNHNY; CDR2 reads SVGAGI (reference sequence). The DNA of the CDR3 is TGTGCCAGCAGTAGATTAGACAGCTACAATGAGCAGTTCTTC. Amino acid sequence: CASSRLDSYNEQFF.

Within the sample, this clonotype is large. CDR3 sequence: CATSDYWDDEQFF. For the CDR3, the DNA is TGTGCCACCAGTGACTACTGGGACGATGAGCAGTTCTTC. This rearrangement joins TRBV24-1 to TRBJ2-1; either TRBD1 or TRBD2 may supply D (5 bases each). V lost 4 bases and J 8 bases, leaving 11 bases between the germline ends. The CDR3 is 13 amino acids. CDR1 is KGHDR, CDR2 SFDVKD, per germline.

As regards this clonotype: The likely explanation is a read error, given a far larger clone one base away. The V call is TRBV27, the J call TRBJ1-2; 9 bases fit TRBD1. This CDR3 is built from 16 residues. Germline trimming cut 6 bases from V and 4 bases from J; bases unmatched to any gene: 12. Germline V lookup: CDR1 MNHEY, CDR2 SMNVEV (reference sequence). CDR3 nucleotide sequence: TGTGCCAGCAGGCCCACTACCGGGACAGGGAGCTATGGCTACACCTTC. Amino acid sequence: CASRPTTGTGSYGYTF.

The chain links TRBV7-9 to TRBJ1-2; no reliable D call. Per the germline V gene, CDR1 is SEHNR and CDR2 is FQNEAQ (reference sequence). This CDR3 comprises 16 residues. Trimming cost V 2 bases and J 0 bases, with 13 bases left between them. For the CDR3, the DNA is TGTGCCAGCAGCTTACGTGGGCCCCACCCTAACTATGGCTACACCTTC. This codes for CASSLRGPHPNYGYTF. Full variable domain (missing parts from reference TRBV7-9 and TRBJ1-2): DTGVSQNPRHKITKRGQNVTFRCDPISEHNRLYWYRQTLGQGPEFLTYFQNEAQLEKSRLLSDRFSAERPKGSFSTLEIQRTEQGDSAMYLCASSLRGPHPNYGYTFGSGTRLTVV.

By frequency in the sample, this clonotype is large. This rearrangement joins TRBV27 to TRBJ1-3, with D unclear. The CDR3 covers 14 residues. Germline assignment: CDR1 MNHEY and CDR2 SMNVEV (reference sequence). V shed 2 bases and J shed 4 bases, with 9 bases lying between them. CDR3 loop: CASSLAGTGNTIYF. As DNA, the CDR3 is TGTGCCAGCAGTTTAGCAGGAACGGGAAACACCATATATTTT.

By proportion, this clonotype is medium-sized. V and J are TRBV28 and TRBJ1-3, with D perhaps TRBD1 (6 bases). The ends were cut back, 4 bases at V and 4 bases at J, with 11 bases in the middle. Germline V gives CDR1 MDHEN, CDR2 SYDVKM. The CDR3 contains 14 residues. CDR3 nucleotide sequence: TGTGCCAGCAGTTCACAGGGATACGGAAACACCATATATTTT. It encodes CASSSQGYGNTIYF.

By proportion, this clonotype is medium-sized. V gene TRBV19 combines with J gene TRBJ2-7, with D maybe TRBD2 (6 bases). The CDR3 has 14 residues. CDR1 and CDR2 (germline): LNHDA, SQIVND (reference sequence). V gave up 5 bases and J gave up 4 bases, with 15 bases separating them. The CDR3 reads CASSRGTLFYEQYF. The CDR3 coding sequence is TGTGCCAGTAGTCGCGGGACTCTTTTTTACGAGCAGTACTTC. The full variable domain, its missing parts supplied by reference TRBV19 and TRBJ2-7, is DGGITQSPKYLFRKEGQNVTLSCEQNLNHDAMYWYRQDPGQGLRLIYYSQIVNDFQKGDIAEGYSVSREKKESFPLTVTSAQKNPTAFYLCASSRGTLFYEQYFGPGTRLTVT.

This chain joins TRBV4-1 and TRBJ1-3; D unresolved. Deletions cut 0 bases from V and 0 bases from J, with 15 bases between. CDR3 size: 18 residues. Germline values: CDR1 MGHRA, CDR2 YSYEKL. CDR3 sequence: CASSQEVETEHSGNTIYF. The CDR3 DNA follows: TGCGCCAGCAGCCAAGAAGTCGAGACGGAACACTCTGGAAACACCATATATTTT.